The rows below give T cell receptor beta chains drawn from one sample of a study of blood T cells in healthy people across ages. TCRdb independently ran MiXCR on the 5' RACE reads; one entry per CDR3 protein. The sample carries some 1.5 million distinct CDR3 sequences, 35% to 45% recorded once. The sample consisted of blood. These receptors all come from a young woman in good health. Each CDR3 is given with its conserved first and last residue. Fields, in order: J gene, V gene, CDR3 protein.

>TRBJ2-1|TRBV9
CASSVVGSGGAQGNKQFF
>TRBJ2-1|TRBV27
CASSGMAGGVSYNEQFF
>TRBJ2-1|TRBV15
CATSRDALAGVYNEQFF
>TRBJ2-1|TRBV7-8
CASSRRGHNEQFF
>TRBJ1-4|TRBV6-5
CASSYSSRGREKLFF
>TRBJ2-1|TRBV3-1
CASSHIGIAGANEQFF
>TRBJ1-5|TRBV12-3/TRBV12-4
CASSLSDVQPQHF
>TRBJ1-2|TRBV4-1
CASSQPTQATYGYTF
>TRBJ2-7|TRBV11-2
CASSPLEGTVSDEQYF
>TRBJ2-2|TRBV11-1
CASTGYIWGITGELFF
>TRBJ1-2|TRBV7-2
CASSLGGGTAWGYTF
>TRBJ1-5|TRBV27
CASSSGQGRQPQHF
>TRBJ2-2|TRBV7-9
CASSFLQDGELFF
>TRBJ2-7|TRBV9
CASSVEGRDEQYF
>TRBJ1-1|TRBV5-1
CASGSGGIGTEAFF
>TRBJ2-1|TRBV7-2
CASSPEQEISSYNEQFF
>TRBJ1-4|TRBV6-5
CASSYSNSGGNEKLFF
>TRBJ2-4|TRBV2
CASTQGELAKNIQYF
>TRBJ2-2|TRBV27
CASSISTSGTGELFF
>TRBJ2-1|TRBV6-2/TRBV6-3
CASKGLAGDRRSYNEQFF
>TRBJ1-5|TRBV6-6
CASSYSMRYDQPQHF
>TRBJ2-7|TRBV20-1
CSAKRGVGTGSYEQYF
>TRBJ2-2|TRBV2
CASSPRLAGGRGELFF
>TRBJ2-4|TRBV11-3
CASSLDSDHGAKNIQYF
>TRBJ2-5|TRBV29-1
CSVEDFLAGAREQYF
>TRBJ2-5|TRBV24-1
CATSGIGVTKETQYF
>TRBJ1-1|TRBV29-1
CSGVGVNEAFF
>TRBJ2-5|TRBV3-1
CASSQGSFQETQYF
>TRBJ2-1|TRBV7-2
CASSPYGLAGGSNYNEQFF
>TRBJ2-3|TRBV4-1
CASGLPAGARTDTQYF
>TRBJ2-7|TRBV29-1
CSVGLSSYEQYF